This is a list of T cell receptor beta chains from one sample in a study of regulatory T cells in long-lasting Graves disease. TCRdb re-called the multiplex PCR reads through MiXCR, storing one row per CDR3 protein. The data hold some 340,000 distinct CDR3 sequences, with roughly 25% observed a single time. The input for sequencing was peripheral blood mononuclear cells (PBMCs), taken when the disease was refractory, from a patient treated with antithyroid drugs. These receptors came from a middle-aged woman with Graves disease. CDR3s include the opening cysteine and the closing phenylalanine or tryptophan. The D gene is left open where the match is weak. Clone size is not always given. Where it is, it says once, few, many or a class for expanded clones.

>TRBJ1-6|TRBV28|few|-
TGTGCCAGCAGTTTTTTAAACCGGGCCGATAATTCGCCCCTCCACTTT
CASSFLNRADNSPLHF
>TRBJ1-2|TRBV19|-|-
TGTGCCAGTAGTATAGTTAACGGACTCCACTATGGCTACACCTTC
CASSIVNGLHYGYTF
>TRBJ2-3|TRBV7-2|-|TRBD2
TGTGCCAGCAGCCCATTGACTAGCGCGACGCAGTATTTT
CASSPLTSATQYF
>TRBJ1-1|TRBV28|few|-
TGTGCCAGCACCGCGGTTGGCAGGATGAACACTGAAGCTTTCTTT
CASTAVGRMNTEAFF
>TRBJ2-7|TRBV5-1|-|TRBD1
TGCGCCAGCAGATTAAGGACAGGAATCTACGAGCAGTACTTC
CASRLRTGIYEQYF
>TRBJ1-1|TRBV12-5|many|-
TGTGCTAGTGGTTTGGTACTCGGGGGAACGAACACTGAAGCTTTCTTT
CASGLVLGGTNTEAFF
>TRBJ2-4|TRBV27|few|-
TGTGCCAGCTCGACCTTCGGGGGAGGAGGGAAAAACATTCAGTACTTC
CASSTFGGGGKNIQYF
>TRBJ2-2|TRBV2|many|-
TGTGCCAGCAGTGATGGGGTTACCACCGGGGAGCTGTTTTTT
CASSDGVTTGELFF
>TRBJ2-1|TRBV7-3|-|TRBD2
TGTGCCAGCAGCTCGAAGCGGGAGAGGACCTACAATGAGCAGTTCTTC
CASSSKRERTYNEQFF
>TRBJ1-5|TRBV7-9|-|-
TGTGCCAGCAGCTTAGACGGGACCGGGTCGAATCAGCCCCAGCATTTT
CASSLDGTGSNQPQHF
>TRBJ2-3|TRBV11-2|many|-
TGTGCCAGCAGCTTAAGCACCGGGACTGTCCCTGATACGCAGTATTTT
CASSLSTGTVPDTQYF
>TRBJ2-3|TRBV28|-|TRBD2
TGTGCCAGCAGTCCCACACTAGCGGGAGATGCAGATACGCAGTATTTT
CASSPTLAGDADTQYF
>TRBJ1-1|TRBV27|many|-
TGTGCCAGCAGTTTATCGGCGGTCACTGAAGCTTTCTTT
CASSLSAVTEAFF
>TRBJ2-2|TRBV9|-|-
TGTGCCAGCAGCGGGATTGACCTGAACACCGGGGAGCTGTTTTTT
CASSGIDLNTGELFF
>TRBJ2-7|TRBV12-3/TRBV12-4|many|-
TGTGCCAGCAGAATCTATCCTTACGAGCAGTACTTC
CASRIYPYEQYF
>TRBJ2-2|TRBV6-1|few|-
TGTGCCAGCAGTGAGAGGACAGTAATCACCGGGGAGCTGTTTTTT
CASSERTVITGELFF
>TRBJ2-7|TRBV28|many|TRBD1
TGTGCCAGCAGTTTATGGGGACAGAGCTACGAGCAGTACTTC
CASSLWGQSYEQYF
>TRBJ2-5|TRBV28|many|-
TGTGCCAGCACAGGAACTAAGACCCAGTACTTC
CASTGTKTQYF
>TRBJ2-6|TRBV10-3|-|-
TGTGCCATCGGAGGGGGGAGTTCTGGGGCCAACGTCCTGACTTTC
CAIGGGSSGANVLTF
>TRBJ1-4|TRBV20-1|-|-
TGCAGTGCTAGAAGTCCCGATGAAAAACTGTTTTTT
CSARSPDEKLFF
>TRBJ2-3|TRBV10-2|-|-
TGCGCCAGCAGCGGTCAGACTAGACGCACAGATACGCAGTATTTT
CASSGQTRRTDTQYF
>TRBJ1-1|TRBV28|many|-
TGTGCCAGCAGTTTAGGGTTGAGTACTGAAGCTTTCTTT
CASSLGLSTEAFF
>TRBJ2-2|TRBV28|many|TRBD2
TGTGCCAGCACCACTAGCGGTTACACCGGGGAGCTGTTTTTT
CASTTSGYTGELFF
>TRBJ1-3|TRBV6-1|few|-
TGTGCCAGCAGTGCAAGGACGGGCTCTGGAAACACCATATATTTT
CASSARTGSGNTIYF
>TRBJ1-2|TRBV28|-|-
TGTGCCAGCAGTTTGGGGGTTGGATTACAGAATGGCTACACCTTC
CASSLGVGLQNGYTF
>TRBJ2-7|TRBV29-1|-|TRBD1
TGCAGCGTTGCAACAGGGGTCTACGAGCAGTACTTC
CSVATGVYEQYF
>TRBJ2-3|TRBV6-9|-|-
TGTGCCAGCAGTTACCGTGGGACTGTAACAGATACGCAGTATTTT
CASSYRGTVTDTQYF
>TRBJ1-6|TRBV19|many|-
TGTGCCAGCGGGGCGCAGAATTCACCCCTCCACTTT
CASGAQNSPLHF
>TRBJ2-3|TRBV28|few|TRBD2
TGTGCCAGCAGTTTGACTAGCGGGAGTGGAGATACGCAGTATTTT
CASSLTSGSGDTQYF
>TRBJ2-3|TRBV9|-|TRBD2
TGTGCCAGCAGCTCGGGGAGGGCTCGGACAGATACGCAGTATTTT
CASSSGRARTDTQYF
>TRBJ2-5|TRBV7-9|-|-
TGTGCCAGCAGCTTAGGGGCGTACCAAGAGACCCAGTACTTC
CASSLGAYQETQYF
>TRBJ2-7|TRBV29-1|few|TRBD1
TGCAGCGCAGGACAGGGGGCGCCGGCCGAGCAGTACTTC
CSAGQGAPAEQYF
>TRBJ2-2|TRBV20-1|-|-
TGCAGTGCAAGACGGGCCCGAAACGGGCGCGGGGAGCTGTTTTTT
CSARRARNGRGELFF
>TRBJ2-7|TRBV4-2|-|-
TGTGCCAGCAGCCAAGTAAGAGAACGCCGCTACGAGCAGTACTTC
CASSQVRERRYEQYF
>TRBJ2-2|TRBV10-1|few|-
TGCGCCAGCAGTAAGGGACTCAAGAACACCGGGGAGCTGTTTTTT
CASSKGLKNTGELFF
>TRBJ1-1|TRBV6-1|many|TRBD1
TGTGCCAGCATCGTCGGGACAGGGGGCACTGAAGCTTTCTTT
CASIVGTGGTEAFF
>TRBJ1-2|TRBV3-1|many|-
TGTGCCAGCAGCCAAGAAACGGACTATGGCTACACCTTC
CASSQETDYGYTF
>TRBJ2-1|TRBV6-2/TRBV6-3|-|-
TGTGCCAGCAGTGAGGAGTTTAGCTCCTACAATGAGCAGTTCTTC
CASSEEFSSYNEQFF
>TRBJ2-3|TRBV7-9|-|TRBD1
TGTGCCAGCAGCTTAGTACAGGGGGCTTCAGATACGCAGTATTTT
CASSLVQGASDTQYF
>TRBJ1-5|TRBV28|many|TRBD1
TGTGCCAGCAGTACAGGGGCCCCCCAGCCCCAGCATTTT
CASSTGAPQPQHF